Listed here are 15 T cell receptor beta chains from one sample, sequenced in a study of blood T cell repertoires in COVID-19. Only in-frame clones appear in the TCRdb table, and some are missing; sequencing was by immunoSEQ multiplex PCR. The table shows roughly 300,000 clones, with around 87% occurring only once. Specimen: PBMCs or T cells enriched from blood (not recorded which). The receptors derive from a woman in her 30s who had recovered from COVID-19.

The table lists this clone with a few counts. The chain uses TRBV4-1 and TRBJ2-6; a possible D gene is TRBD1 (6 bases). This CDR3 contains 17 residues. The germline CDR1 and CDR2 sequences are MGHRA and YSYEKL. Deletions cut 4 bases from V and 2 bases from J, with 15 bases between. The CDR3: CASSRRGSGAGANVLTF. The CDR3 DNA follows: TGCGCCAGCAGCCGCAGGGGTAGTGGAGCTGGGGCCAACGTCCTGACTTTC.

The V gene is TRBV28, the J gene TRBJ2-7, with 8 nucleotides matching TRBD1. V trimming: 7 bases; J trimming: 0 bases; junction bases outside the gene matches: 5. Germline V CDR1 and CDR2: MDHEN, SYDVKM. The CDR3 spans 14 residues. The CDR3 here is CASTRQGRSYEQYF. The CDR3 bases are TGTGCCAGCACCCGACAGGGGCGCTCCTACGAGCAGTACTTC.

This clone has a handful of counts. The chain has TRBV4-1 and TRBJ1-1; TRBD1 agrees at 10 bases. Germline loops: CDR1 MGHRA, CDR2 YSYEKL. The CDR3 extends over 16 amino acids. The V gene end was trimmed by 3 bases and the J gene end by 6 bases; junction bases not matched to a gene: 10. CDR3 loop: CASSQGPGQGSPEAFF. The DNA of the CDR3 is TGCGCCAGCAGCCAGGGCCCGGGACAGGGGAGCCCTGAAGCTTTCTTT.

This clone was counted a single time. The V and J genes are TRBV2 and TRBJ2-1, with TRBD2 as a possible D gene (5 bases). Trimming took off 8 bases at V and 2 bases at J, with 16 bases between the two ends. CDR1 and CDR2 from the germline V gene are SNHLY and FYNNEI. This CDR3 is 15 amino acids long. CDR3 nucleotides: TGTGCCAGCTCGGAGGCGGTGACGACCTACAATGAGCAGTTCTTC. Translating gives CASSEAVTTYNEQFF.

The CDR3 sequence: CASSLMAGKNGYTF. In DNA form, the CDR3 reads TGTGCCAGCAGCTTAATGGCAGGGAAGAATGGCTACACCTTC. The chain recombines TRBV7-9 with TRBJ1-2, with D possibly TRBD1 on 5 matching bases. Germline V lookup: CDR1 SEHNR, CDR2 FQNEAQ (reference sequence). This CDR3 has 14 amino acids. Trimming removed 2 bases at V and 6 bases at J, with 13 bases between.

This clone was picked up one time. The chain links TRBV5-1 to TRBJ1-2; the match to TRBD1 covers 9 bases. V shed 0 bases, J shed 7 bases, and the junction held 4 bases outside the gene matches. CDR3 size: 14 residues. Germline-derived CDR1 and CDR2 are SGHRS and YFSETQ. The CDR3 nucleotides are TGCGCCAGCAGCTTGGGACAGGGGGTAATTGGCTACACCTTC. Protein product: CASSLGQGVIGYTF.

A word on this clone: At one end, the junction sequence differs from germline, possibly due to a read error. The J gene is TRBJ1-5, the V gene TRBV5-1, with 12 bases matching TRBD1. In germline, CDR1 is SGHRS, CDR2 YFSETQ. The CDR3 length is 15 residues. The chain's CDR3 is CASSFGTGGNQPQHF. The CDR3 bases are TGCGCCAGCAGCTTCGGGACAGGGGGCAACCAGCCCCAGCATTTT.

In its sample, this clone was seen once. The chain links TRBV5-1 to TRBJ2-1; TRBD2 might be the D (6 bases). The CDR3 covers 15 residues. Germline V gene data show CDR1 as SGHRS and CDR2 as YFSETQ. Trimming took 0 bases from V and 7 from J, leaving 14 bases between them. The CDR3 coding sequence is TGCGCCAGCAGCTTGGGAGGGGCCGCGGGAAATGAGCAGTTCTTC. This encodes CASSLGGAAGNEQFF.

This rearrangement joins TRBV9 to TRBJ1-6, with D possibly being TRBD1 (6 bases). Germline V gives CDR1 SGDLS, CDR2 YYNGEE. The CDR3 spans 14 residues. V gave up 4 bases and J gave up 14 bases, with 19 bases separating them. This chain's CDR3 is CASSSQGQRRSLHF. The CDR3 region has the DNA TGTGCCAGCAGCTCACAAGGACAGCGACGTTCCCTCCACTTT. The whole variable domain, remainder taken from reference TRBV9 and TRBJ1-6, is DSGVTQTPKHLITATGQRVTLRCSPRSGDLSVYWYQQSLDQGLQFLIQYYNGEERAKGNILERFSAQQFPDLHSELNLSSLELGDSALYFCASSSQGQRRSLHFGNGTRLTVT.

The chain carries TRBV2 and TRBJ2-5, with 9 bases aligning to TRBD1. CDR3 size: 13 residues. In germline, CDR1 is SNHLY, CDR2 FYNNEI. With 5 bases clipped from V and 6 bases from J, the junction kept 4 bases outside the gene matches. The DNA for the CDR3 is TGTGCCAGCAGTTGGGACAGGGAAAAGACCCAGTACTTC. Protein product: CASSWDREKTQYF.

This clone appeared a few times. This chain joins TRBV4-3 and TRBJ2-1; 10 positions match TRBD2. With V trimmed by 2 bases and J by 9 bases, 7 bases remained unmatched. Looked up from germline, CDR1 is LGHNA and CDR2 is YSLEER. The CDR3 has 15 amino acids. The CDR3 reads CASSQRGLASREQFF. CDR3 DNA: TGCGCCAGCAGCCAAAGGGGACTAGCGTCTCGTGAGCAGTTCTTC.

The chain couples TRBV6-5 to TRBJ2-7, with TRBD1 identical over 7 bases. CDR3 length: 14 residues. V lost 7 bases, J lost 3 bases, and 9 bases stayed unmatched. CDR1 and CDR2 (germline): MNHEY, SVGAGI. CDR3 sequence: CASTSGTEDYEQYF. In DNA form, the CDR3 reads TGTGCCAGCACTTCCGGGACAGAAGACTACGAGCAGTACTTC.

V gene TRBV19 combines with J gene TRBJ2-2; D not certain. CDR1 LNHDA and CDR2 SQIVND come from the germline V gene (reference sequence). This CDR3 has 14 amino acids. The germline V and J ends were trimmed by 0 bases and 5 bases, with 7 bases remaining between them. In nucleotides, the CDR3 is TGTGCCAGTAGTATAGAACTTTCGACCGGGGAGCTGTTTTTT. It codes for CASSIELSTGELFF. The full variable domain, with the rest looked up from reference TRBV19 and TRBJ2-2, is DGGITQSPKYLFRKEGQNVTLSCEQNLNHDAMYWYRQDPGQGLRLIYYSQIVNDFQKGDIAEGYSVSREKKESFPLTVTSAQKNPTAFYLCASSIELSTGELFFGEGSRLTVL.

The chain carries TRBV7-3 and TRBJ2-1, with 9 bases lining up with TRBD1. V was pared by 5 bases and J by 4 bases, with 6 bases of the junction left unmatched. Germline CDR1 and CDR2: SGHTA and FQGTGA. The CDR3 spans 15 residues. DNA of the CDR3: TGTGCCAGCAGCACACAGGGGGCTGTGTACAATGAGCAGTTCTTC. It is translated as CASSTQGAVYNEQFF.

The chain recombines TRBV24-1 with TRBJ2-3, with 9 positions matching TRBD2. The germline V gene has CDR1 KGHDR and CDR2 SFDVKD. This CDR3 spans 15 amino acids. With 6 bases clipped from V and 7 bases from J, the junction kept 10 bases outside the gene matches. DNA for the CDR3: TGTGCCACCAGTCAGGCGGGGGGGGCAATATATACGCAGTATTTT. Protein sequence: CATSQAGGAIYTQYF.